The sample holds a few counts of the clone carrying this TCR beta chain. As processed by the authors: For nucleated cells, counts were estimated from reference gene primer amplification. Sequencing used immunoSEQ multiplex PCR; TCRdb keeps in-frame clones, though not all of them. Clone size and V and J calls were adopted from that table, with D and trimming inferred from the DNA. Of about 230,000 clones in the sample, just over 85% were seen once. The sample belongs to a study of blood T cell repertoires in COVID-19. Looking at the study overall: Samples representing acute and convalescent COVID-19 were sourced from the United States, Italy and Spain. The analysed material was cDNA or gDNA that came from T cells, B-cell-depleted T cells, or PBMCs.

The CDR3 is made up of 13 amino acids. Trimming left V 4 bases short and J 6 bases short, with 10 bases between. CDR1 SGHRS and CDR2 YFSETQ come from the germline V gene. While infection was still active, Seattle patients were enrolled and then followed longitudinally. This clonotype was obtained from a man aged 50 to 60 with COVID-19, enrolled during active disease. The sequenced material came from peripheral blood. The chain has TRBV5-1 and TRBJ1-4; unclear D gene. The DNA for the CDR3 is TGCGCCAGCAGCACCCCGGGAGATGAAAAACTGTTTTTT. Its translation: CASSTPGDEKLFF. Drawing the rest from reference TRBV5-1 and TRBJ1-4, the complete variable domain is KAGVTQTPRYLIKTRGQQVTLSCSPISGHRSVSWYQQTPGQGLQFLFEYFSETQRNKGNFPGRFSGRQFSNSRSEMNVSTLELGDSALYLCASSTPGDEKLFFGSGTQLSVL.